This section outlines one TCR beta chain sequence together with its context. The V end was cut by 8 bases, the J end by 0 bases, with 14 bases between. The CDR3 is made up of 14 amino acids. Germline loops: CDR1 SGHTA, CDR2 FQGNSA. These data belong to a study of T cell changes during pregnancy in multiple sclerosis. Method: immunoSEQ multiplex PCR; TCRdb's copy keeps in-frame clones and lacks some. The repertoire consists of fewer than 65,000 clones, with 91% occurring once and the leading ten covering around 0.85%. The sequencing used peripheral blood, collected before pregnancy. The source of this sequence is a female donor with multiple sclerosis, enrolled in a pregnancy study. This chain links TRBV7-2 with TRBJ2-7, with D possibly matching TRBD2 (7 bases). The chain's CDR3 is CASREGGSSYEQYF. Written as DNA, the CDR3 is TGTGCCAGCCGCGAGGGGGGGAGCTCCTACGAGCAGTACTTC.